This TCR beta chain was obtained from a study of blood T cell repertoires in COVID-19. Whole-study context: The United States, Italy and Spain provided the acute and convalescent COVID-19 samples. In each case, the material was cDNA or gDNA derived from T cells, B-cell-depleted T cells, or PBMCs.

Only one count was recorded for this clone. Symptom resolution, clearance, or two negative PCRs marked the recovered donors of Cohort 3. The V gene lost 0 bases and the J gene lost 10 bases, with 12 bases spanning the gap. The CDR3 totals 13 residues. Germline V gene sequence: CDR1 LNHNV, CDR2 YYDKDF (reference sequence). Original data processing: Amplifying reference gene primers gave estimates of nucleated cell counts. Sequenced by immunoSEQ multiplex PCR; TCRdb stores in-frame clones only, minus some. The V and J calls and clone size were taken over from that table, and D and trimming were inferred from the DNA. In the table there are 150,000 to 200,000 clones, about 84% of which are singletons.

This TCR was recovered from a man aged 45-65 years who had recovered from COVID-19. Material for sequencing was PBMCs or T cells enriched from blood (not recorded which). The rearrangement links TRBV15 to TRBJ1-1; D remains ambiguous. The CDR3 DNA reads TGTGCCACCAGCAGAGATAAGGTCGGGGTAGCTTTCTTT. Protein sequence: CATSRDKVGVAFF.